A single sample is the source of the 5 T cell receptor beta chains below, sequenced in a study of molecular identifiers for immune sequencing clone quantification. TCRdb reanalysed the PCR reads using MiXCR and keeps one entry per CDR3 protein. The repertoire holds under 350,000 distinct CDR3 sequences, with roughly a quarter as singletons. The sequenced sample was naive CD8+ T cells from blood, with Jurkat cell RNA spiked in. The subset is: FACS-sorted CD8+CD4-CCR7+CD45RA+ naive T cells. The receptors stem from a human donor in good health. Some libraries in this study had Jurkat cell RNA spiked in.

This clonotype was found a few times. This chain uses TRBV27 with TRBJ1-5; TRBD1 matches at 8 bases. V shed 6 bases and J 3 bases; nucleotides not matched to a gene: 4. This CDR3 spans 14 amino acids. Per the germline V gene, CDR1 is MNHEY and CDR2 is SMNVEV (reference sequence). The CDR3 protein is CASRGTGFNQPQHF. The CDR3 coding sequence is TGTGCCAGCAGGGGGACAGGTTTCAATCAGCCCCAGCATTTT.

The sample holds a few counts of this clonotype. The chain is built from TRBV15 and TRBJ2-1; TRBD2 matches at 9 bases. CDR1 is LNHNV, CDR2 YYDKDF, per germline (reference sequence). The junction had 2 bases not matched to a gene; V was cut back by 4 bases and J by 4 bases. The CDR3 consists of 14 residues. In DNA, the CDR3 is TGTGCCACCAGCACTCTAGCGGGGTACAATGAGCAGTTCTTC. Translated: CATSTLAGYNEQFF.

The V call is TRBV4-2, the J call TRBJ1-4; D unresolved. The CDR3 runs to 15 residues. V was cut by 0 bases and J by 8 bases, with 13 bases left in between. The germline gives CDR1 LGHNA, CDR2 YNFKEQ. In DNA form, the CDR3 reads TGTGCCAGCAGCCAAGAATTTGCCGGGCCCGAAAAACTGTTTTTT. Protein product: CASSQEFAGPEKLFF.

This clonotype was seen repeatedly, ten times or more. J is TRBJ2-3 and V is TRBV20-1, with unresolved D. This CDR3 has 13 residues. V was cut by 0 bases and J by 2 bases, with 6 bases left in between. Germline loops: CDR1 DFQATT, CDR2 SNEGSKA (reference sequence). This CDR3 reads CSARDMNTDTQYF. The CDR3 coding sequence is TGCAGTGCTAGAGATATGAACACAGATACGCAGTATTTT.

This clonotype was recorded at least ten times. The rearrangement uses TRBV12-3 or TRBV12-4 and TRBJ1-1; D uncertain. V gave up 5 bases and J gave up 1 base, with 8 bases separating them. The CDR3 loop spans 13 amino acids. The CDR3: CASSQAWNTEAFF. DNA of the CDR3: TGTGCCAGCAGTCAGGCGTGGAACACTGAAGCTTTCTTT.